The clone carrying this T cell receptor (beta chain) has just one count. The repertoire was sequenced with immunoSEQ multiplex PCR; TCRdb's copy has only in-frame clones and lacks some. In the table there are about 250,000 clones, 65% to 90% of which are singletons. The sample originates from a study of blood T cell repertoires in COVID-19. Study-wide background: In each case, the material was cDNA or gDNA derived from T cells, B-cell-depleted T cells, or PBMCs.

Trimming cost V 6 bases and J 5 bases, with 20 bases left between them. In germline, CDR1 is SQVTM, CDR2 ANQGSEA. This CDR3 is 14 amino acids long. Allocation to cohorts depended on clinical history reported by the participants. The origin of this receptor is a woman in her fifties or sixties with acute COVID-19. The specimen was PBMCs or T cells enriched from blood (not recorded which). This chain links TRBV29-1 with TRBJ2-7, with a tentative D call TRBD2 (5 bases). This CDR3 reads CSVRTGVAPHEQYF. CDR3 sequence (DNA): TGCAGCGTCCGAACCGGGGTCGCTCCCCACGAGCAGTACTTC.